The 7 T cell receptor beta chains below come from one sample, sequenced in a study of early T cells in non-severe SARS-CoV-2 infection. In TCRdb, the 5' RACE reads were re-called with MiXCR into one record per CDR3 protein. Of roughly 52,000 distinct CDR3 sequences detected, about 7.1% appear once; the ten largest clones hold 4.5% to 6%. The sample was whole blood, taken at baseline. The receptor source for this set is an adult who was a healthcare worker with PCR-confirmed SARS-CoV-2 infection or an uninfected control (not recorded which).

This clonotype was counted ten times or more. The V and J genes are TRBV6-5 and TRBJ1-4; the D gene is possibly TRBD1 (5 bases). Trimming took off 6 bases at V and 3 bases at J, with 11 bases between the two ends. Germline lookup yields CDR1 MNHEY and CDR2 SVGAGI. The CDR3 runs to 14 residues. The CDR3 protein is CASSQGFANEKLFF. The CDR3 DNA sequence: TGTGCCAGCAGCCAGGGATTTGCTAATGAAAAACTGTTTTTT.

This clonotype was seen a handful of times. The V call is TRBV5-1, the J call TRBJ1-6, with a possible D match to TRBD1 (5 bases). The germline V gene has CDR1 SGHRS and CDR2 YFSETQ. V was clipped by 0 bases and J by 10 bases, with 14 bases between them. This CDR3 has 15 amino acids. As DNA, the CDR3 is TGCGCCAGCAGCTTGGGTGGAGGGGCGGACTCACCCCTCCACTTT. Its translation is CASSLGGGADSPLHF.

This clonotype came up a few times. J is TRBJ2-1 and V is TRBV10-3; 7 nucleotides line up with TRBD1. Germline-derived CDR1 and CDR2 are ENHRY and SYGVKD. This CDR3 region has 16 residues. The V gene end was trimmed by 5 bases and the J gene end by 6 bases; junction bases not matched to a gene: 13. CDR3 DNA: TGTGCCATCAGTCCTGCGGAGACAGGGTACTTCAATGAGCAGTTCTTC. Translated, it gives CAISPAETGYFNEQFF.

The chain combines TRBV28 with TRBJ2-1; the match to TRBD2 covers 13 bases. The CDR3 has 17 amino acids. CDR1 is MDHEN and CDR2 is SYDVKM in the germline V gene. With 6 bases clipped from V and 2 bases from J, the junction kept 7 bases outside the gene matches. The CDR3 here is CASSPGTSGTTYNEQFF. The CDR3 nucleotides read TGTGCCAGCAGCCCGGGGACTAGCGGGACAACCTACAATGAGCAGTTCTTC.

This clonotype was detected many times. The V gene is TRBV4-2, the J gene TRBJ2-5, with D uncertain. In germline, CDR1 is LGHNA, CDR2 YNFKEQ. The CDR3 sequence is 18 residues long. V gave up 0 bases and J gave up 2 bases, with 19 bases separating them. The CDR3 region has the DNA TGTGCCAGCAGCCAAGATCTTGTCGTCAATAGACTGCAAGAGACCCAGTACTTC. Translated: CASSQDLVVNRLQETQYF.

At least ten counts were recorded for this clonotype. CDR3 region: CASGSGRINTEAFF. The CDR3 coding sequence is TGTGCCAGCGGAAGCGGCAGGATAAACACTGAAGCTTTCTTT. The chain recombines TRBV2 with TRBJ1-1; no definite D call. V lost 8 bases and J lost 2, with 15 bases in between. Per the germline V gene, CDR1 is SNHLY and CDR2 is FYNNEI. This CDR3 region has 14 residues.

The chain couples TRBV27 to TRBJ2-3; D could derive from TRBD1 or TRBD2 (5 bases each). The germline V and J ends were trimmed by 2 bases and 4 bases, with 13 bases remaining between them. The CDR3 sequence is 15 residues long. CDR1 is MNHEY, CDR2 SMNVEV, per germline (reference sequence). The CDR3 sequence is CASSLMRGVPDTQYF. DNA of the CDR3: TGTGCCAGCAGTTTAATGAGGGGCGTCCCAGATACGCAGTATTTT.